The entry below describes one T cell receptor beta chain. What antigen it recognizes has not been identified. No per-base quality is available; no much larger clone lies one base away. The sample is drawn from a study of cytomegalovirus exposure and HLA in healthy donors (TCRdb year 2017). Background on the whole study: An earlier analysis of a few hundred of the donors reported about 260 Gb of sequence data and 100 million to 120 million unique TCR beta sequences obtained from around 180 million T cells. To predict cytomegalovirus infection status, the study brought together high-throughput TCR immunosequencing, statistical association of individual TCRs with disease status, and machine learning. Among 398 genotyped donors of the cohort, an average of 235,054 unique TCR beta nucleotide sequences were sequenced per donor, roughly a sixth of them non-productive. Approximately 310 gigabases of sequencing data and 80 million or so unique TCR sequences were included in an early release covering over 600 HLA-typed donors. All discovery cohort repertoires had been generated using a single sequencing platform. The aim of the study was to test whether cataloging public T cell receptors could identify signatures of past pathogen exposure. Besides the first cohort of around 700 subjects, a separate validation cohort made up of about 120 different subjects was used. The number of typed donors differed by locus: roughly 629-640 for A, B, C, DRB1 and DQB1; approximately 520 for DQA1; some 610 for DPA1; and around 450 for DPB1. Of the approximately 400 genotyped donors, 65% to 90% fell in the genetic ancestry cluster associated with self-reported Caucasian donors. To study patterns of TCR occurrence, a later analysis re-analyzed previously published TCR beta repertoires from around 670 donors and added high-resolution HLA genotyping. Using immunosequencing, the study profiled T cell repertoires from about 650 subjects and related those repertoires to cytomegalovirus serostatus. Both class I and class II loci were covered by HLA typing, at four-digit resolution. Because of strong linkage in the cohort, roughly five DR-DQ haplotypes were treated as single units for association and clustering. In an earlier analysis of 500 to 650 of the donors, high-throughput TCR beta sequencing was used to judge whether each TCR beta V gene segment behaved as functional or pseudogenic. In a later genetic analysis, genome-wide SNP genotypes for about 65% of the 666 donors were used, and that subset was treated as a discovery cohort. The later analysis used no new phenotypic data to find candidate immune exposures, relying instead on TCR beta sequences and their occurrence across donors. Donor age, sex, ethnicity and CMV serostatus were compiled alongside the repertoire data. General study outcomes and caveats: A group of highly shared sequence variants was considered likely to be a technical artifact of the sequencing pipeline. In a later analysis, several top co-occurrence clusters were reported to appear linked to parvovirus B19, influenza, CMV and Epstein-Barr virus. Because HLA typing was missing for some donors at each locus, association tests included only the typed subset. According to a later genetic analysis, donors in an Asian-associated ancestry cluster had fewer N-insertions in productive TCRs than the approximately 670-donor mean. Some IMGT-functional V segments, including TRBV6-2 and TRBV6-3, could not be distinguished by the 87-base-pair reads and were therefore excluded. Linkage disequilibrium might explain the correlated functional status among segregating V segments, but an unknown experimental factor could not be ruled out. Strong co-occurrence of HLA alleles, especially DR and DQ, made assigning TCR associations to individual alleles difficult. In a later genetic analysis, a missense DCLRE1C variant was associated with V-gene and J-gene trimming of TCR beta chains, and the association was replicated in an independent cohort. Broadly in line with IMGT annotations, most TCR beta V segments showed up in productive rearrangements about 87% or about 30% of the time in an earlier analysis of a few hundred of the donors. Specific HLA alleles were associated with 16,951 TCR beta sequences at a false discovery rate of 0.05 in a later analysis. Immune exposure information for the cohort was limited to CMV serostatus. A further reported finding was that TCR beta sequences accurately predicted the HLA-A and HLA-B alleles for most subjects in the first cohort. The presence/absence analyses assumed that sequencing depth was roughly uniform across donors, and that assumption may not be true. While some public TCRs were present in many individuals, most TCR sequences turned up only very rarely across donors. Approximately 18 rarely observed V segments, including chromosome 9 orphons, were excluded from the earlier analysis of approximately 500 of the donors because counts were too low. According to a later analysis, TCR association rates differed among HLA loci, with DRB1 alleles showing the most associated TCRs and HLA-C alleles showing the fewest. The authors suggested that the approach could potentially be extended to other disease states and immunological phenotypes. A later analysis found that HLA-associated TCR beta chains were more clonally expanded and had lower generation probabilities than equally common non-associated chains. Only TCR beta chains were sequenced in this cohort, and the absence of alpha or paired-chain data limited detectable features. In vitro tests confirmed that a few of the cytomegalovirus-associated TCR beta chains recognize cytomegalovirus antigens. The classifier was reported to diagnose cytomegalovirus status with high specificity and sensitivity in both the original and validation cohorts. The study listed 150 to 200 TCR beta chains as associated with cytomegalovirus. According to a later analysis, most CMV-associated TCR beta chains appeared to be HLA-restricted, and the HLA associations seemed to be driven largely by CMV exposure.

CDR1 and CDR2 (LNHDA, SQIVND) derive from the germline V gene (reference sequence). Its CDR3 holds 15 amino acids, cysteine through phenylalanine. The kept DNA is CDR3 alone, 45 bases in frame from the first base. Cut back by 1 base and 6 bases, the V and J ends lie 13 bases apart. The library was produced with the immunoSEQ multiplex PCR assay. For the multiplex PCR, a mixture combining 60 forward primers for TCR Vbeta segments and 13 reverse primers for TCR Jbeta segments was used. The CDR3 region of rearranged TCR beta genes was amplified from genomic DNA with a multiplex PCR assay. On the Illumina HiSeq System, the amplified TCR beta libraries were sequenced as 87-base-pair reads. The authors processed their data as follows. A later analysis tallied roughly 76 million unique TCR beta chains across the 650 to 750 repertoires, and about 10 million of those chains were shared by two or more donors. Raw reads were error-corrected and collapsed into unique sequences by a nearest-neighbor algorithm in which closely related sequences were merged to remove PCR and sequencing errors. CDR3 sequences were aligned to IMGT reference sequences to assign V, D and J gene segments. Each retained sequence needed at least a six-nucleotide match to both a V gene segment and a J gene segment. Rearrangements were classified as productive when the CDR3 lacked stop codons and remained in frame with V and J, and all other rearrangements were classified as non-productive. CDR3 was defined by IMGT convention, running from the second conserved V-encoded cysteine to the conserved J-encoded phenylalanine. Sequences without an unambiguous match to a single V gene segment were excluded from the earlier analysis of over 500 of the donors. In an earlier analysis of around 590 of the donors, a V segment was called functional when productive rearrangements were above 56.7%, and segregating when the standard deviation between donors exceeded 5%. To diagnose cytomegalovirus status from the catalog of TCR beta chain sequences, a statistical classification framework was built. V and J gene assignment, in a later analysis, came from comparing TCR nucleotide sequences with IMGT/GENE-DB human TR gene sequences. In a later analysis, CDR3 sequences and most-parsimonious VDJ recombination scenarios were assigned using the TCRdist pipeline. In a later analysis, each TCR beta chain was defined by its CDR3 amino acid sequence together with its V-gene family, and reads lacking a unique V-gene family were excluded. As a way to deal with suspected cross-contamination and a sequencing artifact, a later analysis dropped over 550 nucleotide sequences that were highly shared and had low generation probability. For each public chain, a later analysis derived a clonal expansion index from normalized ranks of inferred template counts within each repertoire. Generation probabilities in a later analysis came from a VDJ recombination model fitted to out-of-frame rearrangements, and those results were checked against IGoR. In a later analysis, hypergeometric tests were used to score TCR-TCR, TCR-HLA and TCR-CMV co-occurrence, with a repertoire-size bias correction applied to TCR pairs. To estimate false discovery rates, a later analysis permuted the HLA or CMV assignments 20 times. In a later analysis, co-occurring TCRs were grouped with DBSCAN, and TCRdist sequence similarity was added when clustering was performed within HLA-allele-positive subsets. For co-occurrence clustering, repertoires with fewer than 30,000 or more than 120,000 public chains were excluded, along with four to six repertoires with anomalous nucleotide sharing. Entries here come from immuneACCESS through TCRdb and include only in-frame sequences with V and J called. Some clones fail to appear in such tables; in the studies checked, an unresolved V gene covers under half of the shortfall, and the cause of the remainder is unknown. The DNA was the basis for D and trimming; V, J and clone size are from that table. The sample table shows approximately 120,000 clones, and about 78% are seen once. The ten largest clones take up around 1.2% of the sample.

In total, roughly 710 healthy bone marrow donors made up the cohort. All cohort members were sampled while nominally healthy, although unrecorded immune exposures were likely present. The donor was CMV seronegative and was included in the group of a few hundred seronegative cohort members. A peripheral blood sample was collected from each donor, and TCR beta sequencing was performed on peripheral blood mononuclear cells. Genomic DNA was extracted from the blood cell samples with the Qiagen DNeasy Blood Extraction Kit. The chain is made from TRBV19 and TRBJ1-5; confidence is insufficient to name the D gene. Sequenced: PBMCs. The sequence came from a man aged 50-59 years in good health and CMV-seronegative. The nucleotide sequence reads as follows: TGTGCCAGTAGTATAGGGTCCGGGGAAGGTCAGCCCCAGCATTTT. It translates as CASSIGSGEGQPQHF.